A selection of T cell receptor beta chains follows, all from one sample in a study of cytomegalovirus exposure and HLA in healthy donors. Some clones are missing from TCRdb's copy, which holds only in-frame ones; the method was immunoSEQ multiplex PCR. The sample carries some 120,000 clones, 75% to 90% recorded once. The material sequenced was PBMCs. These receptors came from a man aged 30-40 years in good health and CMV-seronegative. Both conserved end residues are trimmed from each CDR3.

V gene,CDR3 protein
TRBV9,ASSAGTRGGEQY
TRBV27,ASSLGGRSSYEQY
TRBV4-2,ASSQPGLAATDTQY
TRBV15,ATSPRQGGYEQY
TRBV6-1,ASSAWTSGGTDTQY
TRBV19,ASSIRGQGTYEQY
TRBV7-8,ASSLSSGVGLEQY
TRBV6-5,ASSYPTGGGYGYT
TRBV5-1,ASRTGTSGNRQF
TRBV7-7,ASSLRIAGSETQY
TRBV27,ASSYTGLVANTDTQY
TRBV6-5,ASSYSGQWH
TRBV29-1,SVEAGCGYT
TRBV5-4,ASSLGGVMNTEAF